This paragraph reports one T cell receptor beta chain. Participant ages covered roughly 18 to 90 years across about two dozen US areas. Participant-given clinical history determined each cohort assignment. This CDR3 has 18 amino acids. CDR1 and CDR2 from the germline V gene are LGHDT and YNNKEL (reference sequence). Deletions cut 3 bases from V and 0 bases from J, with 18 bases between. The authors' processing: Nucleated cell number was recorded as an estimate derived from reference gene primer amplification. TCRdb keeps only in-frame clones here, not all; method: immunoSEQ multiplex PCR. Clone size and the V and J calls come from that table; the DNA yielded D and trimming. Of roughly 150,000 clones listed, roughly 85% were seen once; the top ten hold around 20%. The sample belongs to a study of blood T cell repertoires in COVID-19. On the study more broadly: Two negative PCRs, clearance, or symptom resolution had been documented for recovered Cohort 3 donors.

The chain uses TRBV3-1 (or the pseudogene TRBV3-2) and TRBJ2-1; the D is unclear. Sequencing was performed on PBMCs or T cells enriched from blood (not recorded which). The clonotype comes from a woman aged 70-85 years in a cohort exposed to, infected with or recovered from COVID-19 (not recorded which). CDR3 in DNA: TGTGCCAGCAGCCACCTTGCAAACACAGAGATCTCCTACAATGAGCAGTTCTTC. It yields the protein CASSHLANTEISYNEQFF.